This T cell receptor (beta chain) was recorded in a study of response to subunit inactivated influenza vaccine. Germline loops: CDR1 SEHNR, CDR2 FQNEAQ (reference sequence). This CDR3 contains 16 residues. Trimming took 7 bases from V and 0 from J, leaving 13 bases between them. TCRdb re-analysed the RT-PCR reads in MiXCR, keeping a single row per CDR3 protein. The table has around 570,000 distinct CDR3 sequences, around 11% seen once. In addition, the sample was reused for a study of T cells expressing NK-cell markers. That paper adds: A 5'RACE template switching approach incorporating UMIs was used to make TCR beta cDNA. One of eight sequenced donors was HCMV-seronegative; the other seven were seropositive. Where a few donors were concerned, these clonotypes also led the CD3+CD56-NKG2C+ fraction.

The sequence was obtained from a man in his fifties who received an inactivated influenza vaccine. Sequenced material: PBMCs from blood, taken on the day of vaccination. V usage is TRBV7-9 and J usage is TRBJ2-6; tentatively, D is TRBD1 (6 bases). CDR3 sequence: CASKRQASSGANVLTF. Written as DNA, the CDR3 is TGTGCCAGCAAGAGACAGGCGAGCTCTGGGGCCAACGTCCTGACTTTC.